This T cell receptor beta chain originates from a study of T cell responses to AZD1222 COVID-19 vaccine. V trimming: 2 bases; J trimming: 1 base; junction bases outside the gene matches: 6. The CDR3 contains 16 residues. The germline gives CDR1 KGHDR, CDR2 SFDVKD. Some clones are missing from TCRdb's copy, which holds only in-frame ones; the method was immunoSEQ multiplex PCR. The sample holds fewer than 130,000 clones, 92% seen once. This clonotype was sampled from an adult in good health. The rearrangement uses TRBV24-1 and TRBJ2-5, with TRBD1 matching 7 bases. This specimen consisted of peripheral blood, obtained on day 0 of AZD1222 vaccination. CDR3 nucleotide sequence: TGTGCCACCAGTGATTCGGACAGGAACTCCCAAGAGACCCAGTACTTC. This encodes CATSDSDRNSQETQYF.